One and the same sample provided the 20 T cell receptor beta chains below, sequenced in a study of memory CD4+ T cells and cytomegalovirus serostatus. Single viable CD3+CD4+CD8-CD45RO+ cells were sorted as the memory CD4+ T cells. Clones were read by immunoSEQ multiplex PCR, and TCRdb kept only the in-frame ones, dropping some. The sample records 35,000 to 45,000 clones, 70% to 80% being singletons. Sequenced input: memory CD4+ T cells from blood. The receptors stem from an adult in good health and CMV-seronegative.

The chain joins TRBV19 to TRBJ2-2, with D tentatively TRBD1 (6 bases). V was trimmed by 8 bases and J by 5 bases, leaving 15 bases between them. Per the germline V gene, CDR1 is LNHDA and CDR2 is SQIVND (reference sequence). This CDR3 has 14 amino acids. The CDR3 bases are TGTGCCAGTTCGAACAGGGTACATACCGGGGAGCTGTTTTTT. Its translation is CASSNRVHTGELFF.

The chain couples TRBV9 to TRBJ2-3; D not certain. Trimming shortened V by 0 bases and J by 2 bases, and 7 bases separated the two germline ends. The CDR3 contains 14 residues. In germline, CDR1 is SGDLS, CDR2 YYNGEE. The CDR3 bases are TGTGCCAGCAGCGTAGCTATCCCCACAGATACGCAGTATTTT. It translates to CASSVAIPTDTQYF.

The chain has TRBV5-6 and TRBJ1-3; no reliable D call. The germline V and J ends were trimmed by 1 base and 9 bases, with 11 bases remaining between them. In germline, CDR1 is SGHDT, CDR2 YYEEEE. The CDR3 loop spans 13 amino acids. The chain's CDR3 is CASSLWAGGTIYF. The CDR3 DNA reads as TGTGCCAGCAGCTTGTGGGCAGGAGGCACCATATATTTT.

CDR3: CASSFQNRGQPQHF. The CDR3 DNA reads as TGTGCCAGCAGCTTCCAAAACAGGGGCCAGCCCCAGCATTTT. The chain carries TRBV7-2 and TRBJ1-5, with TRBD1 matching 7 bases. CDR3 length equals 14 residues. The V segment lost 3 bases and the J segment 7 bases; nucleotides outside the gene matches: 6. The V gene's germline CDR1 is SGHTA and CDR2 FQGNSA.

The V call is TRBV25-1, the J call TRBJ2-1; TRBD1 is a possible D gene (5 bases). Trimming took 10 bases from V and 5 from J, leaving 15 bases between them. Germline lookup yields CDR1 MGHDK and CDR2 SYGVNS. The CDR3 contains 13 residues. CDR3 nucleotide sequence: TGTGCCACCCAGGGTATCATCCACAATGAGCAGTTCTTC. Residues: CATQGIIHNEQFF. The full variable domain, its missing parts supplied by reference TRBV25-1 and TRBJ2-1, is EADIYQTPRYLVIGTGKKITLECSQTMGHDKMYWYQQDPGMELHLIHYSYGVNSTEKGDLSSESTVSRIRTEHFPLTLESARPSHTSQYLCATQGIIHNEQFFGPGTRLTVL.

The chain carries TRBV5-1 and TRBJ2-7, with 7 bases aligning to TRBD2. The junction had 7 bases not matched to a gene; V was cut back by 5 bases and J by 2 bases. The CDR3 length is 14 residues. Germline-derived CDR1 and CDR2 are SGHRS and YFSETQ. The CDR3 region has the DNA TGCGCCAGCAGGAAAACCGGGACTACCTACGAGCAGTACTTC. As protein: CASRKTGTTYEQYF.

As DNA, the CDR3 is TGTGCCAGCAGCTTGGGGGACAGGGGGACTGGGGCCAACGTCCTGACTTTC. Amino acids: CASSLGDRGTGANVLTF. V gene TRBV7-9 combines with J gene TRBJ2-6; 11 positions agree with TRBD1. The CDR3 has 17 amino acids. Per the germline V gene, CDR1 is SEHNR and CDR2 is FQNEAQ (reference sequence). Unmatched junction bases numbered 3, after V lost 3 bases and J lost 2 bases.

A word on this clone: One end of the junction does not line up with germline, which may come from a read error. The chain combines TRBV5-1 with TRBJ2-3; D could derive from TRBD1 or TRBD2 (6 bases each). This CDR3 spans 15 amino acids. From germline, CDR1 is SGHRS and CDR2 YFSETQ. The CDR3 coding sequence is TGCGCCAGCAGTTTGGGGGGCCAAATTACAGATACGCAGTATTTT. Amino acid sequence: CASSLGGQITDTQYF.

The V gene is TRBV6-5, the J gene TRBJ1-4; 7 nucleotides agree with TRBD1. The germline CDR1 and CDR2 sequences are MNHEY and SVGAGI. The CDR3 extends over 14 amino acids. J lost 9 bases, V lost 2 bases, and 6 bases had no gene match. The CDR3 DNA follows: TGTGCCAGCAGTTACCGCACAGGGGACAAAAAACTGTTTTTT. Translation gives CASSYRTGDKKLFF.

The chain uses TRBV5-5 and TRBJ2-2, with 7 nucleotides matching TRBD1. The CDR3 runs to 14 residues. CDR1 and CDR2 from the germline V gene are SGHKS and YYEKEE (reference sequence). Trimming at V came to 7 bases and at J to 4 bases, leaving 7 bases not matched to a gene. The CDR3 sequence: CASRPGQITGELFF. CDR3 nucleotides: TGTGCCAGCCGCCCGGGACAGATCACCGGGGAGCTGTTTTTT.

The rearrangement links TRBV7-2 to TRBJ1-6, with TRBD1 matching 7 bases. The V gene's germline CDR1 is SGHTA and CDR2 FQGNSA. V gave up 5 bases and J gave up 7 bases; unmatched junction bases: 8. The CDR3 is 15 amino acids. CDR3 nucleotides: TGTGCCAGCAGCCCCGTAAGACAGGGAAATTCACCCCTCCACTTT. It translates to CASSPVRQGNSPLHF.

V and J are TRBV19 and TRBJ1-1; D not resolved. V lost 0 bases and J lost 0, with 14 bases in between. The CDR3 length is 17 residues. The germline gives CDR1 LNHDA, CDR2 SQIVND (reference sequence). CDR3 DNA: TGTGCCAGTAGTATAGATTCCGGGCCAGAGTTGAACACTGAAGCTTTCTTT. This sequence encodes CASSIDSGPELNTEAFF.

The chain carries TRBV7-2 and TRBJ1-5; D call uncertain. Germline assignment: CDR1 SGHTA and CDR2 FQGNSA. V was shortened by 5 bases and J by 2 bases, with 10 bases between the two germline ends. The CDR3 has 14 amino acids. DNA for the CDR3: TGTGCCAGCAGCAACGACAAGGGCAATCAGCCCCAGCATTTT. This gives the protein CASSNDKGNQPQHF.

The chain is built from TRBV6-4 and TRBJ1-5; 7 bases line up with TRBD1. The CDR3 has 16 residues. CDR1 and CDR2 from the germline V gene are MRHNA and SNTAGT. The ends lost 2 bases at V and 0 bases at J; junction bases unmatched: 4. This CDR3 is CASSDPGQPSNQPQHF. CDR3 bases: TGTGCCAGCAGTGACCCGGGACAGCCTAGCAATCAGCCCCAGCATTTT.

The chain links TRBV6-6 to TRBJ1-1; no reliable D call. The CDR3 runs to 11 residues. Trimming cost V 4 bases and J 5 bases, with 5 bases left between them. Per the germline V gene, CDR1 is MNHNY and CDR2 is SVGAGI (reference sequence). CDR3 in amino acids: CASSLGTEAFF. The CDR3 DNA is TGTGCCAGCAGTTTAGGAACTGAAGCTTTCTTT.

V gene TRBV9 combines with J gene TRBJ1-2, with D perhaps TRBD1 (5 bases). Germline CDR1 and CDR2: SGDLS and YYNGEE. Trimming took 0 bases from V and 4 from J, leaving 13 bases between them. The CDR3 is 15 amino acids. Written as DNA, the CDR3 is TGTGCCAGCAGCGTAGCATGGGACCCGTCCTATGGCTACACCTTC. Translating it yields CASSVAWDPSYGYTF.

The chain couples TRBV9 to TRBJ1-6; D may be TRBD1 (5 bases). The CDR3 has 16 residues. V dropped 2 bases and J dropped 5 bases, with 14 bases sitting between them. CDR1 is SGDLS and CDR2 is YYNGEE in the germline V gene. The CDR3 nucleotides are TGTGCCAGCAGCGTCCTAGACAGTACAGATAATTCACCCCTCCACTTT. It is translated as CASSVLDSTDNSPLHF.

This clone came up a few times. The gene calls are TRBV14 and TRBJ2-5; D is unresolved. The ends were cut back, 0 bases at V and 5 bases at J, with 10 bases in the middle. Per the germline V gene, CDR1 is SGHDN and CDR2 is FVKESK. The CDR3 spans 14 residues. This CDR3 reads CASSQDFSAETQYF. CDR3 coding DNA: TGTGCCAGCAGCCAAGATTTCTCGGCTGAGACCCAGTACTTC.

V and J are TRBV11-1 and TRBJ1-5, with unresolved D. The CDR3 is 14 amino acids. Trimming left V 1 base short and J 0 bases short, with 4 bases between. Germline V gene sequence: CDR1 SGHAT, CDR2 FQDESV (reference sequence). CDR3 in DNA: TGTGCCAGCAGCTTAGAGTCTAGCAATCAGCCCCAGCATTTT. This translates into CASSLESSNQPQHF.

This rearrangement joins TRBV5-1 to TRBJ1-4; 8 nucleotides align to TRBD1. This CDR3 has 15 residues. Germline V lookup: CDR1 SGHRS, CDR2 YFSETQ. V shed 4 bases and J 4 bases; nucleotides not matched to a gene: 6. The CDR3 is CASSLQGAVNEKLFF. CDR3 nucleotide sequence: TGCGCCAGCAGCCTTCAGGGGGCTGTTAATGAAAAACTGTTTTTT.